Presented here are 17 T cell receptor beta chains from one specimen sequenced in a study of shared clonotypes between healthy human individuals. Profiling relied on immunoSEQ multiplex PCR, and the TCRdb table lists in-frame clones only, not all of them. The sample yields about 2.3 million clones, 85% to 95% seen once. The sequenced sample consisted of naive CD4+ T cells from PBMCs. Described subset: CD45RA+ positively selected. The receptors were gathered from a man between 18 and 29 years old in good health. Some clones in this sample may be carry-over from other donors' samples.

The V and J genes are TRBV7-9 and TRBJ2-5, with 8 bases identical to TRBD2. V shed 5 bases, J shed 9 bases, and the junction held 11 bases outside the gene matches. Per germline, CDR1 SEHNR and CDR2 FQNEAQ (reference sequence). The CDR3 sequence is 14 residues long. The CDR3: CASSTIAGMGAQYF. The CDR3 DNA sequence: TGTGCCAGCAGCACCATAGCGGGAATGGGGGCCCAGTACTTC.

The chain uses TRBV4-2 and TRBJ2-3; the match to TRBD1 covers 9 bases. CDR3 length equals 16 residues. The V gene end was trimmed by 5 bases and the J gene end by 5 bases; junction bases not matched to a gene: 11. Germline lookup yields CDR1 LGHNA and CDR2 YNFKEQ. Written as DNA, the CDR3 is TGTGCCAGCAGCGAGAGGGACAGGGCTCCTGTAGATACGCAGTATTTT. Translated, it gives CASSERDRAPVDTQYF.

A word on this clone: Other nucleotide sequences from this sample produce the same CDR3. This chain uses TRBV28 with TRBJ1-2; no clear D gene. V was cut by 5 bases and J by 8 bases, with 9 bases left in between. The CDR3 covers 11 residues. Germline V CDR1 and CDR2: MDHEN, SYDVKM. The CDR3 bases are TGTGCCAGCAGTCTGGTGGGGGGCTACACCTTC. Translation gives CASSLVGGYTF.

This chain links TRBV6-5 with TRBJ2-1, with 10 bases matching TRBD1. The CDR3 sequence is 15 residues long. The ends lost 2 bases at V and 4 bases at J; junction bases unmatched: 2. Germline values: CDR1 MNHEY, CDR2 SVGAGI. The CDR3 sequence is CASSYGQGGYNEQFF. The CDR3 DNA follows: TGTGCCAGCAGTTACGGACAGGGGGGATACAATGAGCAGTTCTTC.

J is TRBJ2-3 and V is TRBV7-3, with D unresolved. Per the germline V gene, CDR1 is SGHTA and CDR2 is FQGTGA. CDR3 length equals 14 residues. Trimming pared 2 bases from V and 2 bases from J, leaving 8 bases between. In DNA form, the CDR3 reads TGTGCCAGCAGCTTATTGAGAACCACAGATACGCAGTATTTT. Residues: CASSLLRTTDTQYF.

The chain uses TRBV5-1 and TRBJ1-3; D is unresolved. Per germline, CDR1 SGHRS and CDR2 YFSETQ. The length of the CDR3 is 14 residues. Between the trimmed V and J ends, which lost 5 bases and 0 bases, there was a span of 9 bases. This CDR3 reads CASRNAYSGNTIYF. In DNA, the CDR3 is TGCGCCAGCAGGAACGCTTACTCTGGAAACACCATATATTTT.

The chain links TRBV6-5 to TRBJ1-2, with 7 bases aligning to TRBD1. In germline, CDR1 is MNHEY, CDR2 SVGAGI. This CDR3 is built from 16 residues. Trimming removed 4 bases from V and 8 bases from J; junction bases left unmatched: 16. The DNA of the CDR3 is TGTGCCAGCAGTTTTGGCAGGGGGAACGTGGTTGTCGGCTACACCTTC. Protein product: CASSFGRGNVVVGYTF.

In this sample, this clone turned up a few times. Distinct nucleotide sequences in the sample also encode this CDR3. This chain uses TRBV7-3 with TRBJ1-1; a weak D match, TRBD1 (6 bases). The germline V and J ends were trimmed by 6 bases and 0 bases, with 11 bases remaining between them. Germline V lookup: CDR1 SGHTA, CDR2 FQGTGA. The CDR3 covers 14 residues. The CDR3 DNA reads as TGTGCCAGCAGTCTACAGGGATTGAACACTGAAGCTTTCTTT. Translating it yields CASSLQGLNTEAFF.

The chain has TRBV28 and TRBJ1-2, with D possibly being TRBD1 (6 bases). The CDR3 is 14 residues long. Germline V lookup: CDR1 MDHEN, CDR2 SYDVKM. V was pared by 2 bases and J by 3 bases, with 10 bases between. CDR3 nucleotide sequence: TGTGCCAGCAGTTTAACAAGGGGGTACTATGGCTACACCTTC. Protein product: CASSLTRGYYGYTF.

This rearrangement joins TRBV7-3 to TRBJ2-7; TRBD2 matches at 8 bases. This CDR3 has 15 residues. Germline V gene lookup returns CDR1 SGHTA and CDR2 FQGTGA. V was clipped by 5 bases and J by 2 bases; unmatched bases: 8. Here the CDR3 reads CASSLGSGSPYEQYF. CDR3 sequence (DNA): TGTGCCAGCAGCCTCGGGAGCGGGAGTCCCTACGAGCAGTACTTC.

Written as DNA, the CDR3 is TGCGCCAGCAGCTTCCAGGGGGCCTTGCGGATCACTGAAGCTTTCTTT. Amino acid sequence: CASSFQGALRITEAFF. J is TRBJ1-1 and V is TRBV5-1; 8 bases align to TRBD1. This CDR3 has 16 residues. Germline V CDR1 and CDR2: SGHRS, YFSETQ. V shed 2 bases and J 4 bases; nucleotides not matched to a gene: 10.

For this clone: The sample contains more than one DNA sequence encoding this CDR3. The CDR3 is CASSLGSYNEQFF. In DNA, the CDR3 is TGTGCCAGCAGTCTCGGCTCCTACAATGAGCAGTTCTTC. The chain combines TRBV28 with TRBJ2-1; unclear D gene. Looked up from germline, CDR1 is MDHEN and CDR2 is SYDVKM. Trimming cost V 5 bases and J 0 bases, with 5 bases left between them. This CDR3 has 13 residues.

The chain employs TRBV5-1 and TRBJ2-3; 9 nucleotides line up with TRBD2. This CDR3 spans 15 amino acids. The germline V gene encodes CDR1 SGHRS and CDR2 YFSETQ. Losses at the gene ends were 0 bases for V and 8 bases for J; bases not matched to a gene: 7. The CDR3 here is CASSLEGTSLGTQYF. The CDR3 nucleotides are TGCGCCAGCAGCTTGGAAGGGACTAGCCTTGGTACGCAGTATTTT.

V and J are TRBV7-3 and TRBJ2-2; D may be TRBD1 or TRBD2 (5 bases each). The CDR3 length is 15 residues. Trimming cost V 3 bases and J 3 bases, with 11 bases left between them. Germline V lookup: CDR1 SGHTA, CDR2 FQGTGA. CDR3 in amino acids: CASSFGDRDTGELFF. The CDR3 DNA reads TGTGCCAGCAGCTTCGGGGACCGCGACACCGGGGAGCTGTTTTTT.

For this clone: Additional DNA sequences in this sample encode the identical CDR3. Written as DNA, the CDR3 is TGTGCCAGCAGCTTAGGAGGGTGGGAGACCCAGTACTTC. Translation gives CASSLGGWETQYF. The chain joins TRBV7-9 to TRBJ2-5; tentative D call: TRBD2 (5 bases). The CDR3 loop spans 13 amino acids. Germline loops: CDR1 SEHNR, CDR2 FQNEAQ (reference sequence). Trimming shortened V by 1 base and J by 5 bases, and 8 bases separated the two germline ends.

The chain is built from TRBV11-2 and TRBJ2-3; TRBD1 might be the D (5 bases). The V end was cut by 1 base, the J end by 2 bases, with 13 bases between. The CDR3 has 16 residues. Germline CDR1 reads SGHAT; CDR2 reads FQNNGV. CDR3 sequence reads: CASSLVGARVTDTQYF. The CDR3 DNA is TGTGCCAGCAGCTTAGTTGGTGCCAGGGTCACAGATACGCAGTATTTT.

J is TRBJ2-2 and V is TRBV2; 9 bases map to TRBD2. Germline V gene data show CDR1 as SNHLY and CDR2 as FYNNEI. CDR3 size: 17 residues. After removal of 4 bases from V and 2 bases from J, the junction contained 8 bases not matched to a gene. CDR3 sequence reads: CASSGASGIRNTGELFF. The DNA of the CDR3 is TGTGCCAGCAGTGGGGCTAGCGGGATTAGAAACACCGGGGAGCTGTTTTTT.